Listed here are 32 T cell receptor beta chains from one sample, sequenced in a study of neurological immune-mediated disorders. Specified time point: longitudinal time-point 2. A single record per CDR3 protein comes from TCRdb applying MiXCR to the 5' RACE reads. This sample yields tens of thousands of distinct CDR3 sequences, of which around 13% are seen a single time; less than 2.5% belongs to the top ten. What was sequenced was PBMCs. These receptors all come from a middle-aged woman in good health.

This clonotype appeared a few times. This could be a read error, since a much larger clone is one nucleotide away. The chain employs TRBV27 and TRBJ2-5, with D possibly being TRBD2 (6 bases). Germline V gene data show CDR1 as MNHEY and CDR2 as SMNVEV (reference sequence). Trimming pared 10 bases from V and 5 bases from J, leaving 20 bases between. This CDR3 spans 14 amino acids. In nucleotides, the CDR3 is TGTGCCATCGGAAAAACAGAGGAGGGGGAGACCCAGTACTTC. Translated: CAIGKTEEGETQYF.

This clonotype was seen repeatedly, ten times or more. V and J are TRBV5-1 and TRBJ2-3, with TRBD2 matching over 9 bases. Germline V lookup: CDR1 SGHRS, CDR2 YFSETQ. J lost 2 bases, V lost 8 bases, and 12 bases had no gene match. The CDR3 contains 16 residues. CDR3 DNA sequence: TGCGCCAGAATCAGTGCGGGAGGGAAGTTCACAGATACGCAGTATTTT. Amino acid sequence: CARISAGGKFTDTQYF.

This clonotype was seen repeatedly, ten times or more. A read error may explain this, as a much larger clone is one base away. The chain has TRBV7-2 and TRBJ2-3; no firm D call. The V end lost 3 bases, the J end lost 2 bases, and 0 bases lay between the germline ends. Per germline, CDR1 SGHTA and CDR2 FQGNSA. The CDR3 covers 11 residues. CDR3 loop: CASSFTDTQYF. CDR3 nucleotides: TGTGCCAGCAGCTTCACAGATACGCAGTATTTT.

This clonotype was seen ten or more times. The genes are TRBV5-1 and TRBJ2-5; D is uncertain. This CDR3 has 13 amino acids. The V and J ends lost 2 bases and 1 base respectively, with 6 bases between them. The germline V gene has CDR1 SGHRS and CDR2 YFSETQ. CDR3 in amino acids: CASSFLGQETQYF. The CDR3 region has the DNA TGCGCCAGCAGCTTTCTCGGCCAAGAGACCCAGTACTTC.

This clonotype showed up many times. The gene calls are TRBV12-3 or TRBV12-4 and TRBJ2-1; tentatively, D is TRBD2 (5 bases). CDR3 size: 14 residues. Trimming took off 0 bases at V and 7 bases at J, with 10 bases between the two ends. CDR3 DNA sequence: TGTGCCAGCAGTTTAGCGGGAGTTCAGAATGAGCAGTTCTTC. Encoded protein: CASSLAGVQNEQFF.

This clonotype came up many times. This chain joins TRBV11-2 and TRBJ2-3; the D gene is possibly TRBD2 (5 bases). CDR3 length: 16 amino acids. The germline CDR1 and CDR2 sequences are SGHAT and FQNNGV. V was clipped by 5 bases and J by 0 bases, with 15 bases between them. The CDR3 coding sequence is TGTGCCAGCAGCCGTTATGTAGCGACTAGCACAGATACGCAGTATTTT. Its translation is CASSRYVATSTDTQYF. Full variable domain (remainder filled in from reference TRBV11-2 and TRBJ2-3): EAGVAQSPRYKIIEKRQSVAFWCNPISGHATLYWYQQILGQGPKLLIQFQNNGVVDDSQLPKDRFSAERLKGVDSTLKIQPAKLEDSAVYLCASSRYVATSTDTQYFGPGTRLTVL.

A note on this clonotype: No conserved phenylalanine or tryptophan is present at the end of the CDR3, so a read error is the likely explanation. This CDR3 is CASSLQGVAGELFL. The CDR3 bases are TGTGCCAGCAGCTTACAAGGGGTAGCCGGGGAGCTGTTTCTT. The J gene is TRBJ2-2, the V gene TRBV5-8, with a possible D match to TRBD1 (5 bases). With 2 bases removed from V and 6 bases from J, the gap between germline ends came to 11 bases. Germline CDR1 reads SGHTS; CDR2 reads YDEGEE. This CDR3 region has 14 residues.

This clonotype came up many times. V gene TRBV7-2 combines with J gene TRBJ2-5; D not resolved. The CDR3 covers 13 residues. V lost 1 base to trimming and J lost 7 bases, with 10 bases between them. Germline V gene lookup returns CDR1 SGHTA and CDR2 FQGNSA. CDR3 nucleotides: TGTGCCAGCAGCTTAGTTGACTTCGGGACCCAGTACTTC. This sequence encodes CASSLVDFGTQYF.

This clonotype turned up a few times. The V call is TRBV7-2, the J call TRBJ2-7; D uncertain. V was clipped by 5 bases and J by 5 bases, with 13 bases between them. Germline V gives CDR1 SGHTA, CDR2 FQGNSA. The length of the CDR3 is 13 residues. The CDR3 region is CASSLDGFNEQYF. CDR3 DNA: TGTGCCAGCAGCCTGGACGGTTTTAACGAGCAGTACTTC.

This clonotype was picked up many times. The chain employs TRBV7-2 and TRBJ1-2; D call uncertain. The CDR3 loop spans 14 amino acids. Germline V gives CDR1 SGHTA, CDR2 FQGNSA. V gave up 1 base and J gave up 4 bases, with 10 bases separating them. The CDR3: CASSLGRASYGYTF. In DNA form, the CDR3 reads TGTGCCAGCAGCTTAGGCCGTGCTTCCTATGGCTACACCTTC.

This clonotype was observed many times. J is TRBJ1-1 and V is TRBV15; no clear D. Germline CDR1 reads LNHNV; CDR2 reads YYDKDF (reference sequence). CDR3 length: 14 amino acids. V was pared by 2 bases and J by 1 base, with 8 bases between. The CDR3 sequence is CATSRQYSNTEAFF. DNA for the CDR3: TGTGCCACCAGCAGACAGTATTCGAACACTGAAGCTTTCTTT. Together with reference TRBV15 and TRBJ1-1, the CDR3 gives the full variable domain: DAMVIQNPRYQVTQFGKPVTLSCSQTLNHNVMYWYQQKSSQAPKLLFHYYDKDFNNEADTPDNFQSRRPNTSFCFLDIRSPGLGDTAMYLCATSRQYSNTEAFFGQGTRLTVV.

This clonotype was seen repeatedly, ten times or more. The chain uses TRBV5-5 and TRBJ1-1; TRBD1 aligns across 8 bases. The CDR3 loop spans 15 amino acids. The germline V gene encodes CDR1 SGHKS and CDR2 YYEKEE (reference sequence). After removal of 4 bases from V and 1 base from J, the junction contained 6 bases not matched to a gene. The chain's CDR3 is CASSAAGTGNTEAFF. In DNA form, the CDR3 reads TGTGCCAGCAGCGCGGCCGGGACAGGGAACACTGAAGCTTTCTTT.

This clonotype was recorded at least ten times. V and J are TRBV20-1 and TRBJ2-4; D is unresolved. The CDR3 has 14 residues. Trimming cost V 6 bases and J 0 bases, with 12 bases left between them. Per the germline V gene, CDR1 is DFQATT and CDR2 is SNEGSKA (reference sequence). This CDR3 reads CSAQSPIAKNIQYF. The CDR3 bases are TGCAGTGCGCAAAGCCCGATAGCCAAAAACATTCAGTACTTC.

This clonotype was picked up many times. The V call is TRBV5-5, the J call TRBJ1-1, with 8 bases that match TRBD1. V was pared by 5 bases and J by 1 base, with 10 bases of the junction left unmatched. The CDR3 sequence is 16 residues long. The germline V gene encodes CDR1 SGHKS and CDR2 YYEKEE (reference sequence). The CDR3 coding sequence is TGTGCCAGCAGGCCCGGACAGGGTAACGGGAACACTGAAGCTTTCTTT. It specifies CASRPGQGNGNTEAFF.

This clonotype appeared many times. The gene calls are TRBV20-1 and TRBJ2-5; D is tentatively TRBD1 or TRBD2 (5 bases each). The CDR3 is 12 residues long. The ends were cut back, 3 bases at V and 3 bases at J, with 8 bases in the middle. The germline CDR1 and CDR2 sequences are DFQATT and SNEGSKA (reference sequence). CDR3 in amino acids: CSARRGEETQYF. CDR3 DNA: TGCAGTGCTAGGCGAGGGGAAGAGACCCAGTACTTC.

This clonotype was found many times. V is TRBV7-2 and J is TRBJ1-6; no clear D gene. V lost 4 bases to trimming and J lost 17 bases, with 15 bases between them. The CDR3 has 12 residues. Germline V lookup: CDR1 SGHTA, CDR2 FQGNSA. The CDR3 here is CASSSWTGSFHF. In DNA form, the CDR3 reads TGTGCCAGCAGCTCCTGGACTGGCTCCTTCCACTTT. Based on the CDR3 plus reference TRBV7-2 and TRBJ1-6, the full variable domain is GAGVSQSPSNKVTEKGKDVELRCDPISGHTALYWYRQSLGQGLEFLIYFQGNSAPDKSGLPSDRFSAERTGGSVSTLTIQRTQQEDSAVYLCASSSWTGSFHFGNGTRLTVT.

In its sample, this clonotype was seen many times. The chain links TRBV6-2 or TRBV6-3 to TRBJ2-7; TRBD1 might be the D (6 bases). The CDR3 length is 15 residues. Germline CDR1 MNHEY, CDR2 SVGEGT. V lost 6 bases, J lost 3 bases, and 18 bases lay in between. This CDR3 reads CASRKTNRVLYEQYF. CDR3 bases: TGTGCCAGCAGAAAGACAAACAGGGTCCTCTACGAGCAGTACTTC.

This clonotype was recorded at least ten times. The chain uses TRBV4-2 and TRBJ1-1, with unresolved D. Germline V CDR1 and CDR2: LGHNA, YNFKEQ. V was trimmed by 2 bases and J by 3 bases, leaving 7 bases between them. This CDR3 contains 13 residues. The chain's CDR3 is CASSQRLDTEAFF. CDR3 sequence (DNA): TGTGCCAGCAGCCAACGTTTGGACACTGAAGCTTTCTTT.

This clonotype has a count of ten or more. V is TRBV5-1 and J is TRBJ1-1; no clear D. CDR1 SGHRS and CDR2 YFSETQ come from the germline V gene. This CDR3 has 13 amino acids. V was trimmed by 3 bases and J by 1 base, leaving 7 bases between them. The CDR3 loop is CASSYPPNTEAFF. The CDR3 DNA is TGCGCCAGCAGCTATCCCCCGAACACTGAAGCTTTCTTT.

This clonotype showed up many times. The V gene is TRBV6-6, the J gene TRBJ1-5; D gene uncertain. V lost 4 bases and J lost 3, with 10 bases in between. Germline CDR1 and CDR2: MNHNY and SVGAGI (reference sequence). This CDR3 has 14 residues. The CDR3 DNA reads as TGTGCCAGCAGTTCGGACGGCAACAATCAGCCCCAGCATTTT. Translation gives CASSSDGNNQPQHF.

In its sample, this clonotype was seen many times. The chain employs TRBV6-2 or TRBV6-3 and TRBJ2-7, with 7 bases that match TRBD2. The CDR3 has 13 residues. CDR1 and CDR2 (germline): MNHEY, SVGEGT. With V trimmed by 4 bases and J by 6 bases, 6 bases remained unmatched. CDR3 in amino acids: CASSFLPGGEQYF. CDR3 nucleotide sequence: TGTGCCAGCAGTTTCCTTCCGGGGGGCGAGCAGTACTTC.

This clonotype has a count of ten or more. The rearrangement links TRBV10-3 to TRBJ1-4; no firm D call. Per the germline V gene, CDR1 is ENHRY and CDR2 is SYGVKD. The CDR3 runs to 14 residues. The V and J ends lost 3 bases and 1 base respectively, with 6 bases between them. The CDR3 protein is CAISDVKTNEKLFF. The CDR3 DNA follows: TGTGCCATCAGTGACGTGAAAACTAATGAAAAACTGTTTTTT.

This clonotype was seen at least ten times. V gene TRBV5-1 combines with J gene TRBJ1-1; 10 positions agree with TRBD1. Germline V CDR1 and CDR2: SGHRS, YFSETQ. V lost 3 bases, J lost 3 bases, and 5 bases stayed unmatched. This CDR3 has 15 amino acids. Here the CDR3 DNA reads TGCGCCAGCAGCTCTGCCGGGACAGGGGACACTGAAGCTTTCTTT. Translating it yields CASSSAGTGDTEAFF.

In this sample, this clonotype turned up many times. This chain links TRBV5-1 with TRBJ1-2; the D gene is possibly TRBD1 (6 bases). The V gene lost 0 bases and the J gene lost 2 bases, with 17 bases spanning the gap. Germline CDR1 SGHRS, CDR2 YFSETQ. The CDR3 is made up of 17 amino acids. The CDR3 is CASSLEFGGQGNYGYTF. Here the CDR3 DNA reads TGCGCCAGCAGCTTGGAATTTGGGGGCCAGGGCAACTATGGCTACACCTTC.

This clonotype was seen at least ten times. The chain uses TRBV27 and TRBJ2-1; 7 bases align to TRBD1. The germline gives CDR1 MNHEY, CDR2 SMNVEV (reference sequence). The CDR3 totals 15 residues. The V segment lost 7 bases and the J segment 7 bases; nucleotides outside the gene matches: 13. For the CDR3, the DNA is TGTGCCAGCACTCAAACCCCCGGGACAGAGAATGAGCAGTTCTTC. This sequence encodes CASTQTPGTENEQFF.

Ten or more counts support this clonotype. The chain joins TRBV7-2 to TRBJ1-3, with 9 bases that match TRBD1. The CDR3 is made up of 15 amino acids. Trimming removed 1 base from V and 7 bases from J; junction bases left unmatched: 5. In germline, CDR1 is SGHTA, CDR2 FQGNSA. The CDR3 bases are TGTGCCAGCAGCTTAGAGGGGACAGGGTACAACACCATATATTTT. Encoded protein: CASSLEGTGYNTIYF.

This clonotype came up many times. The J gene is TRBJ1-3, the V gene TRBV18; TRBD1 matches 7 bases. This CDR3 is 16 amino acids long. The germline CDR1 and CDR2 sequences are KGHSH and LQKENI. V trimming: 8 bases; J trimming: 0 bases; junction bases outside the gene matches: 10. As DNA, the CDR3 is TGTGCCAGCCCCCCCCCGACAGGGAGCTCTGGAAACACCATATATTTT. Translation: CASPPPTGSSGNTIYF.

There are many counts of this clonotype. V usage is TRBV20-1 and J usage is TRBJ1-1, with no clear D. Trimming took off 6 bases at V and 7 bases at J, with 15 bases between the two ends. Germline values: CDR1 DFQATT, CDR2 SNEGSKA (reference sequence). The CDR3 consists of 12 residues. In nucleotides, the CDR3 is TGCAGTGCAAGGACTCCTGGCCTTGAAGCTTTCTTT. Its translation: CSARTPGLEAFF.

The V and J genes are TRBV29-1 and TRBJ2-3, with TRBD2 identical over 7 bases. CDR3 length equals 14 residues. Germline V gene lookup returns CDR1 SQVTM and CDR2 ANQGSEA. V lost 4 bases, J lost 6 bases, and 10 bases stayed unmatched. The DNA for the CDR3 is TGCAGCGTTGGGGGAGGGGCCCCTTCGGATACGCAGTATTTT. Translation gives CSVGGGAPSDTQYF.

The V gene is TRBV19, the J gene TRBJ1-1; possibly TRBD1 for D (5 bases). The CDR3 runs 13 residues. Germline V lookup: CDR1 LNHDA, CDR2 SQIVND (reference sequence). V lost 11 bases to trimming and J lost 0 bases, with 13 bases between them. CDR3 protein: CASQDRLNTEAFF. The DNA of the CDR3 is TGTGCCTCTCAAGACAGACTGAACACTGAAGCTTTCTTT.

At least ten counts were recorded for this clonotype. This sequence joins TRBV12-3 or TRBV12-4 and TRBJ2-1; 9 bases agree with TRBD1. With V trimmed by 5 bases and J by 7 bases, 12 bases remained unmatched. CDR3 length: 16 residues. The CDR3 region has the DNA TGTGCCAGCAGTCTAACCCTGGGGACAGGGAATAATGAGCAGTTCTTC. This translates into CASSLTLGTGNNEQFF.

This clonotype was found many times. The rearrangement uses TRBV5-1 and TRBJ1-2; D is ambiguous. Per germline, CDR1 SGHRS and CDR2 YFSETQ. The CDR3 sequence is 12 residues long. V dropped 7 bases and J dropped 6 bases, with 13 bases sitting between them. CDR3 DNA sequence: TGCGCCAGCGCGAAGGACCAGGATGGCTACACCTTC. Translating gives CASAKDQDGYTF.